These 16 T cell receptor beta chains came from one sample sequenced in a study of cytomegalovirus exposure and HLA in healthy donors. PCR employed 60 Vbeta and 13 Jbeta primers. Produced via immunoSEQ multiplex PCR; TCRdb's table is partial and in-frame only. The sample contains roughly 150,000 clones, about 80% of which appear only once. The source material was PBMCs. These receptors originate from a woman aged 40 to 50 in good health and CMV-seronegative.

The chain joins TRBV28 to TRBJ2-7; 7 bases are a match to TRBD2. Germline CDR1 MDHEN, CDR2 SYDVKM. The CDR3 contains 14 residues. Trimming removed 3 bases from V and 0 bases from J; junction bases left unmatched: 2. The CDR3 sequence is CASSFSGGSYEQYF. CDR3 DNA: TGTGCCAGCAGTTTTTCGGGGGGCTCCTACGAGCAGTACTTC.

This chain links TRBV7-3 with TRBJ2-5, with TRBD1 as a possible D gene (5 bases). This CDR3 has 15 residues. V was shortened by 5 bases and J by 3 bases, with 16 bases between the two germline ends. In germline, CDR1 is SGHTA, CDR2 FQGTGA. CDR3 nucleotide sequence: TGTGCCAGCAGCCCAGGGATAACCCCTGAAGAGACCCAGTACTTC. It codes for CASSPGITPEETQYF.

The chain recombines TRBV29-1 with TRBJ2-1; 7 bases are shared with TRBD2. The V gene's germline CDR1 is SQVTM and CDR2 ANQGSEA. The CDR3 contains 14 residues. The ends lost 4 bases at V and 9 bases at J; junction bases unmatched: 12. DNA of the CDR3: TGCAGCGTTGGGGGAGGCGGGAGAAATAGTGAGCAGTTCTTC. Protein product: CSVGGGGRNSEQFF.

This chain connects TRBV10-3 to TRBJ2-7; TRBD1 is a possible D gene (8 bases). The germline CDR1 and CDR2 sequences are ENHRY and SYGVKD. Trimming pared 10 bases from V and 6 bases from J, leaving 31 bases between. This CDR3 is 17 amino acids long. The CDR3, as DNA: TGTGCCAGCGGGGGATTTACAGGGGGTCTTAAGAGGGTCGAGCAGTACTTC. Its translation is CASGGFTGGLKRVEQYF.

V is TRBV9 and J is TRBJ2-3, with 11 positions matching TRBD2. This CDR3 is 17 amino acids long. The junction had 12 bases not matched to a gene; V was cut back by 4 bases and J by 5 bases. Germline V gene sequence: CDR1 SGDLS, CDR2 YYNGEE. DNA of the CDR3: TGTGCCAGCAGCCCCCAATGGACTAGCGGGTGGAGAGATACGCAGTATTTT. It is translated as CASSPQWTSGWRDTQYF.

This chain joins TRBV7-9 and TRBJ1-4; D may be TRBD1 (6 bases). From germline, CDR1 is SEHNR and CDR2 FQNEAQ (reference sequence). Trimming shortened V by 11 bases and J by 6 bases, and 25 bases separated the two germline ends. There are 16 residues in the CDR3. CDR3: CAFKRGGGNWDEKLFF. The CDR3 DNA follows: TGTGCCTTCAAACGGGGGGGCGGCAACTGGGATGAAAAACTGTTTTTT.

This chain connects TRBV30 to TRBJ1-6, with D perhaps TRBD1 (6 bases). CDR1 and CDR2 (germline): GTSNPN, SVGIG (reference sequence). This CDR3 is 18 amino acids long. V lost 5 bases, J lost 0 bases, and 20 bases lay in between. The CDR3 region is CAWARGTPPSSYNSPLHF. In nucleotides, the CDR3 is TGTGCCTGGGCCCGTGGGACACCACCTTCCTCCTATAATTCACCCCTCCACTTT.

The chain carries TRBV29-1 and TRBJ2-5; D is undetermined. The assigned J gene may be wrong: the sequence end matches TRBJ2-7 better. The V gene's germline CDR1 is SQVTM and CDR2 ANQGSEA. This CDR3 region has 12 residues. CDR3 loop: CSVEGRNYEQYF. The CDR3 DNA sequence: TGCAGCGTTGAAGGTCGGAACTACGAGCAGTACTTC.

This clone appeared once. V and J are TRBV19 and TRBJ1-2; a weak D match, TRBD1 (5 bases). The CDR3 contains 12 residues. Germline V gene data show CDR1 as LNHDA and CDR2 as SQIVND (reference sequence). V was trimmed by 3 bases and J by 7 bases, leaving 9 bases between them. Here the CDR3 reads CASSMTRVGYTF. The CDR3, as DNA: TGTGCCAGTAGTATGACCAGGGTTGGCTACACCTTC. Full variable domain (outside the CDR3, taken from reference TRBV19 and TRBJ1-2): DGGITQSPKYLFRKEGQNVTLSCEQNLNHDAMYWYRQDPGQGLRLIYYSQIVNDFQKGDIAEGYSVSREKKESFPLTVTSAQKNPTAFYLCASSMTRVGYTFGSGTRLTVV.

The chain couples TRBV11-1 to TRBJ2-3, with 9 bases lining up with TRBD2. This CDR3 comprises 16 residues. The ends lost 5 bases at V and 4 bases at J; junction bases unmatched: 10. Germline loops: CDR1 SGHAT, CDR2 FQDESV (reference sequence). The CDR3 nucleotides read TGTGCCAGCAGCCCTCTCGCGGGAGGGCCTGCAGATACGCAGTATTTT. Translated, it gives CASSPLAGGPADTQYF.

This clone was counted only a few times. CDR3 coding DNA: TGTGCCAGCAGCGCCAGACTAGCGGGGGGGCCCGGGGAGCTGTTTTTT. Encoded protein: CASSARLAGGPGELFF. The genes are TRBV7-9 and TRBJ2-2; TRBD2 agrees at 14 bases. V was pared by 5 bases and J by 6 bases, with 5 bases of the junction left unmatched. There are 16 residues in the CDR3. Germline CDR1 and CDR2: SEHNR and FQNEAQ (reference sequence). The whole variable domain, filled in from reference TRBV7-9 and TRBJ2-2, reads DTGVSQNPRHKITKRGQNVTFRCDPISEHNRLYWYRQTLGQGPEFLTYFQNEAQLEKSRLLSDRFSAERPKGSFSTLEIQRTEQGDSAMYLCASSARLAGGPGELFFGEGSRLTVL.

This chain links TRBV11-3 with TRBJ1-6; a possible D gene is TRBD1 (6 bases). The germline V gene encodes CDR1 SGHNT and CDR2 YENEEA. V dropped 4 bases and J dropped 13 bases, with 11 bases sitting between them. The CDR3 consists of 12 residues. The CDR3 coding sequence is TGTGCCAGCAGCTCAACAGGGTTGCCCCTCCACTTT. It is translated as CASSSTGLPLHF.

The chain uses TRBV11-2 and TRBJ2-5; TRBD2 is a possible D gene (6 bases). Between the trimmed V and J ends, which lost 3 bases and 5 bases, there was a span of 10 bases. The CDR3 has 13 residues. Germline CDR1 is SGHAT and CDR2 is FQNNGV. In DNA, the CDR3 is TGTGCCAGCAGCTTCCCTAGCGCGGAGACCCAGTACTTC. It encodes CASSFPSAETQYF.

The V and J genes are TRBV7-2 and TRBJ2-3, with 7 bases lining up with TRBD2. Unmatched junction bases numbered 6, after V lost 1 base and J lost 2 bases. Germline CDR1 is SGHTA and CDR2 is FQGNSA. The CDR3 is made up of 16 amino acids. The CDR3 protein is CASSLGSLADTDTQYF. The CDR3 DNA reads TGTGCCAGCAGCTTAGGCAGTCTAGCGGACACAGATACGCAGTATTTT.

This clone appeared once. The chain recombines TRBV29-1 with TRBJ2-5; a possible D gene is TRBD1 (5 bases). The DNA end favors TRBJ2-7, so the J call may be wrong. Per the germline V gene, CDR1 is SQVTM and CDR2 is ANQGSEA. CDR3 length: 13 amino acids. The CDR3 bases are TGCAGCGTTCTATTGGCAGGGCCGTACGAGCAGTACTTC. This codes for CSVLLAGPYEQYF.

This clone was picked up a small number of times. This rearrangement joins TRBV5-1 to TRBJ1-2, with 10 positions matching TRBD1. The length of the CDR3 is 15 residues. CDR1 SGHRS and CDR2 YFSETQ come from the germline V gene. Losses at the gene ends were 4 bases for V and 8 bases for J; bases not matched to a gene: 11. The CDR3 DNA follows: TGCGCCAGCAGCGTTTCCGGGACAGGGGCCTTCGGCTACACCTTC. It codes for CASSVSGTGAFGYTF.